The TCR beta chain described here comes from a study of T cells after yellow fever vaccination. Broader study findings: The secondary response showed a weaker magnitude and a faster peak, day 5 versus 15.

This CDR3 comprises 15 residues. V gave up 7 bases and J gave up 7 bases; unmatched junction bases: 10. Comments on this clonotype: Its antigen remains unidentified.

TCRdb re-analysed the 5' RACE reads in MiXCR, keeping a single row per CDR3 protein. The sample includes some 500,000 distinct CDR3 sequences, approximately 13% of them seen just once. The chain joins TRBV12-3 or TRBV12-4 to TRBJ2-1, with TRBD2 matching over 10 bases. This TCR was recovered from a man aged 30 to 45 who received the YFV17D yellow fever vaccine. The sample in question was PBMCs, obtained on the day of the yellow fever booster vaccination. The CDR3, as DNA: TGTGCCAGCAATCCCCCAACTAGCGGGATTAATGAGCAGTTCTTC. Translated: CASNPPTSGINEQFF.